This TCR beta chain was recovered during a study of radiotherapy plus CTLA-4 blockade in lung cancer. Study overall: An objective response was seen in about 17% of patients, and disease control in about 31%.

The protocol was immunoSEQ multiplex PCR, while the TCRdb copy is restricted to in-frame clones and leaves out a portion. The sample lists around 56,000 clones; less than 80% were seen once. This CDR3 spans 16 amino acids. The V gene lost 4 bases and the J gene lost 2 bases, with 16 bases spanning the gap. Per germline, CDR1 SGHAT and CDR2 FQNNGV. Broader study findings: TCR clones from tumors expanded in blood after radiotherapy plus ipilimumab. The authors reported that early blood T cell clone dynamics, with interferon-beta, best predicted response.

Treatment of patients with chemo-refractory metastatic non-small-cell lung cancer consisted of focal radiation plus CTLA-4 blockade with ipilimumab. This clone was observed a few times. Its antigen is not known. This TCR came from a human donor with non-small cell lung cancer who had a complete response to radiotherapy plus ipilimumab. Sequencing was performed on peripheral blood, taken from a patient treated with radiotherapy plus ipilimumab. The chain carries TRBV11-2 and TRBJ2-3; D is unclear. This chain's CDR3 is CASSSLVGVNTDTQYF. The CDR3 nucleotides read TGTGCCAGCAGCTCCCTCGTGGGCGTTAACACAGATACGCAGTATTTT.